This T cell receptor (beta chain) was profiled in a study of vaccination and CD4 T cells after COVID-19. On the study more broadly: Convalescent donors were composed of six males and four females, of whom two were Hispanic.

J was trimmed by 4 bases and V by 1 base; bases with no gene match: 7. The CDR3 extends over 16 amino acids. Germline assignment: CDR1 SGHVS and CDR2 FQNEAQ. MiXCR, applied by TCRdb to the PCR reads, yields one record per CDR3 protein. The sample lists 15,000 to 20,000 distinct CDR3 sequences, roughly 64% occurring once. The sequence was obtained from a human donor who had recovered from COVID-19. The sequencing used CD4+ T cells from blood, collected after SARS-CoV-2 vaccination. This rearrangement joins TRBV7-8 to TRBJ2-1; 7 positions agree with TRBD2. CDR3 protein: CASSLVGLAEYNEQFF. The CDR3 DNA reads as TGTGCCAGCAGCTTAGTTGGGCTAGCGGAGTACAATGAGCAGTTCTTC. The full variable domain, in which reference TRBV7-8 and TRBJ2-1 provide the parts outside the CDR3, is GAGVSQSPRYKVAKRGQDVALRCDPISGHVSLFWYQQALGQGPEFLTYFQNEAQLDKSGLPSDRFFAERPEGSVSTLKIQRTQQEDSAVYLCASSLVGLAEYNEQFFGPGTRLTVL.